This T cell receptor (beta chain) was identified in a study of early T cells in non-severe SARS-CoV-2 infection. Study in general: Chains were not paired, and sequencing was done on bulk RNA from unsorted whole blood.

The V segment lost 5 bases and the J segment 7 bases; nucleotides outside the gene matches: 9. Looked up from germline, CDR1 is SGHRS and CDR2 is YFSETQ. The CDR3 has 15 residues. Regarding the study as a whole: The matching step, a VDJdb search, favored anti-spike CD8 responses and missed private and CD4 specificities.

This clonotype was recorded a few times. Its specificity is not known. Unique molecular identifiers tagged individual cDNA molecules. Using its own MiXCR run on the 5' RACE reads, TCRdb lists one record per CDR3 protein. The sample contains tens of thousands of distinct CDR3 sequences, 8.7% of which appear only once. The sample consisted of whole blood, taken at baseline. This TCR derives from an adult who was a healthcare worker with PCR-confirmed SARS-CoV-2 infection or an uninfected control (not recorded which). The V and J genes are TRBV5-1 and TRBJ1-4; the match to TRBD1 covers 9 bases. The CDR3 DNA follows: TGCGCCAGCAGGCTACAGGGGGCACTTCGTGAAAAACTGTTTTTT. Its protein is CASRLQGALREKLFF.